The entry below describes one T cell receptor beta chain. Original data processing: Estimation of nucleated cell counts relied on the amplification of reference gene primers. Data came from immunoSEQ multiplex PCR; TCRdb stores just in-frame clones and leaves some out. V and J calls and clone size come straight from that table; D and trimming were deduced from the DNA. The repertoire holds 200,000 or so clones, with roughly three quarters as singletons. The CDR3 is made up of 13 amino acids. V dropped 7 bases and J dropped 1; count of bases not matched to a gene: 3. Germline values: CDR1 GTSNPN, CDR2 SVGIG (reference sequence). These data come from a study of blood T cell repertoires in COVID-19. The wider study: Nucleic acid was either cDNA or gDNA, and it came from T cells, B-cell-depleted T cells, or PBMCs.

The V call is TRBV30, the J call TRBJ2-7; TRBD1 matches at 11 bases. Sequencing was done on a sample of peripheral blood. The clonotype originates from a man aged 55 to 70 with active or convalescent COVID-19. This CDR3 is CALWDRGSYEQYF. The CDR3 nucleotides read TGTGCCTTATGGGACAGGGGGTCCTACGAGCAGTACTTC.